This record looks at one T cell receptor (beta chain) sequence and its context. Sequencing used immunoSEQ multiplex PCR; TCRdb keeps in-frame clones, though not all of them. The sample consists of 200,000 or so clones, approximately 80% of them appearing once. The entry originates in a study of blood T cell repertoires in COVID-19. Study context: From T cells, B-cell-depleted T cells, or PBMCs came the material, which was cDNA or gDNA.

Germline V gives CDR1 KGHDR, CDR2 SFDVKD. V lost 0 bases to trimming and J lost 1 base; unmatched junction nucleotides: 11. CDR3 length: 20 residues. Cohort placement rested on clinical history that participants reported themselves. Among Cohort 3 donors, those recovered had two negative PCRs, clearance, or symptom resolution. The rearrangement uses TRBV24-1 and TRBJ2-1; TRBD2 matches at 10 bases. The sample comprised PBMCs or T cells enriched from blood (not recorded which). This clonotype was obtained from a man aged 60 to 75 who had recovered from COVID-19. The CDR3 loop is CATSDLREASGGGSYNEQFF. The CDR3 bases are TGTGCCACCAGTGATTTGAGGGAGGCTAGCGGGGGAGGGTCCTACAATGAGCAGTTCTTC.